The 14 T cell receptor beta chains below all came from one sample that was sequenced in a study of shared T cell receptors in the human thymus. Some clones are missing from TCRdb's copy, which holds only in-frame ones; the method was immunoSEQ multiplex PCR. The table shows some 700,000 clones, with around 85% occurring only once. Separately, the same data were catalogued under a study of human thymus T cells.

Sequencing input: thymocytes. These receptors were obtained from a girl in the first two years of life with a congenital heart defect.

This clone came up once. The V gene is TRBV4-1, the J gene TRBJ2-2; possible D gene TRBD1, 6 bases. Germline values: CDR1 MGHRA, CDR2 YSYEKL. Trimming took 1 base from V and 3 from J, leaving 18 bases between them. The CDR3 loop spans 18 amino acids. CDR3 protein: CASSQVGYQTGYTGELFF. As DNA, the CDR3 is TGCGCCAGCAGCCAAGTAGGATATCAGACAGGTTACACCGGGGAGCTGTTTTTT.

This clone came up once. The chain is built from TRBV19 and TRBJ2-5; 10 bases fit TRBD1. Germline V gene lookup returns CDR1 LNHDA and CDR2 SQIVND (reference sequence). The length of the CDR3 is 14 residues. With V trimmed by 6 bases and J by 4 bases, 5 bases remained unmatched. Here the CDR3 reads CASSRDRGIETQYF. The CDR3 coding sequence is TGTGCCAGTAGCCGGGACAGGGGTATAGAGACCCAGTACTTC.

The V call is TRBV28, the J call TRBJ1-1; TRBD1 is a possible D gene (5 bases). Per germline, CDR1 MDHEN and CDR2 SYDVKM. The CDR3 covers 13 residues. Between the trimmed V and J ends, which lost 5 bases and 3 bases, there was a span of 10 bases. The CDR3 region is CASSKGRYTEAFF. For the CDR3, the DNA is TGTGCCAGCAGTAAGGGGAGGTACACTGAAGCTTTCTTT.

The V and J genes are TRBV7-2 and TRBJ1-2; maybe TRBD1 (5 bases). Per the germline V gene, CDR1 is SGHTA and CDR2 is FQGNSA. The germline V and J ends were trimmed by 4 bases and 4 bases, with 16 bases remaining between them. The CDR3 loop spans 15 amino acids. Here the CDR3 DNA reads TGTGCCAGCAGCTCTTATGACAGTTCTATCTATGGCTACACCTTC. Translated: CASSSYDSSIYGYTF.

This rearrangement joins TRBV9 to TRBJ2-7; no clear D gene. Germline CDR1 SGDLS, CDR2 YYNGEE. The CDR3 spans 14 residues. The V end lost 4 bases, the J end lost 0 bases, and 11 bases lay between the germline ends. The CDR3 here is CASSLEGDSYEQYF. DNA for the CDR3: TGTGCCAGCAGCCTAGAAGGAGACTCCTACGAGCAGTACTTC. The full variable domain, its missing parts supplied by reference TRBV9 and TRBJ2-7, is DSGVTQTPKHLITATGQRVTLRCSPRSGDLSVYWYQQSLDQGLQFLIQYYNGEERAKGNILERFSAQQFPDLHSELNLSSLELGDSALYFCASSLEGDSYEQYFGPGTRLTVT.

This chain links TRBV6-6 with TRBJ1-1; D is possibly TRBD1 (6 bases). This CDR3 spans 15 amino acids. V lost 2 bases and J lost 1, with 11 bases in between. Germline V gene lookup returns CDR1 MNHNY and CDR2 SVGAGI (reference sequence). The CDR3 nucleotides are TGTGCCAGCAGTTACCCGGACAGCAAGAACACTGAAGCTTTCTTT. Translating gives CASSYPDSKNTEAFF.

This chain uses TRBV6-6 with TRBJ2-7; tentative D call: TRBD2 (5 bases). This CDR3 is built from 16 residues. V shed 2 bases and J shed 0 bases, with 14 bases lying between them. Germline CDR1 MNHNY, CDR2 SVGAGI (reference sequence). CDR3 in amino acids: CASSYPRAGSSYEQYF. Written as DNA, the CDR3 is TGTGCCAGCAGTTACCCCCGGGCGGGTAGCTCCTACGAGCAGTACTTC.

The CDR3 spells CASSVAPLAATSPSTDTQYF. CDR3 in DNA: TGTGCCAGCAGCGTAGCTCCCCTAGCGGCGACCTCCCCTAGCACAGATACGCAGTATTTT. V gene TRBV9 combines with J gene TRBJ2-3; TRBD2 matches 7 bases. The CDR3 covers 20 residues. V shed 0 bases and J 0 bases; nucleotides not matched to a gene: 16. Germline V gene sequence: CDR1 SGDLS, CDR2 YYNGEE.

The chain uses TRBV9 and TRBJ2-7; possibly TRBD2 for D (5 bases). The DNA end is more similar to TRBJ2-5, so the J call may be wrong. Germline V lookup: CDR1 SGDLS, CDR2 YYNGEE. The CDR3 consists of 15 residues. CDR3 in DNA: TGTGCCAGCAGCCCCCGAGGGAGCTGGCAAGAGACCCAGTACTTC. Encoded protein: CASSPRGSWQETQYF.

This sequence joins TRBV4-1 and TRBJ2-3, with TRBD2 identical over 9 bases. This CDR3 has 16 residues. Trimming removed 4 bases from V and 2 bases from J; junction bases left unmatched: 7. Germline-derived CDR1 and CDR2 are MGHRA and YSYEKL. CDR3 region: CASSPRSGGPTDTQYF. The CDR3 coding sequence is TGCGCCAGCAGCCCACGCAGCGGGGGGCCCACAGATACGCAGTATTTT.

This chain uses TRBV6-5 with TRBJ1-1, with D perhaps TRBD1 (5 bases). V lost 6 bases, J lost 0 bases, and 14 bases lay in between. Germline CDR1 is MNHEY and CDR2 is SVGAGI. The CDR3 extends over 15 amino acids. Written as DNA, the CDR3 is TGTGCCAGCAGCCCAGACAGATACATGAACACTGAAGCTTTCTTT. Residues: CASSPDRYMNTEAFF.

The rearrangement joins TRBV6-1 to TRBJ2-7; TRBD1 matches 7 bases. The CDR3 covers 12 residues. Germline trimming cut 8 bases from V and 4 bases from J; bases unmatched to any gene: 5. Per germline, CDR1 MNHNS and CDR2 SASEGT. The CDR3 region is CASRDRYYEQYF. The CDR3 bases are TGTGCCAGCCGGGACAGATATTACGAGCAGTACTTC.

The chain is built from TRBV19 and TRBJ1-5, with 9 bases that match TRBD1. This CDR3 is 17 amino acids long. After removal of 5 bases from V and 5 bases from J, the junction contained 13 bases not matched to a gene. Germline CDR1 and CDR2: LNHDA and SQIVND (reference sequence). CDR3 coding DNA: TGTGCCAGTAGTGCTCCCATCTCAACAGGGGGCTATCAGCCCCAGCATTTT. It encodes CASSAPISTGGYQPQHF.

This chain connects TRBV5-5 to TRBJ2-5; possibly TRBD2 for D (5 bases). Trimming pared 0 bases from V and 2 bases from J, leaving 14 bases between. This CDR3 comprises 16 residues. In germline, CDR1 is SGHKS, CDR2 YYEKEE (reference sequence). As DNA, the CDR3 is TGTGCCAGCAGCTTGGCCGGGAAGCTCTTACAAGAGACCCAGTACTTC. This translates into CASSLAGKLLQETQYF.